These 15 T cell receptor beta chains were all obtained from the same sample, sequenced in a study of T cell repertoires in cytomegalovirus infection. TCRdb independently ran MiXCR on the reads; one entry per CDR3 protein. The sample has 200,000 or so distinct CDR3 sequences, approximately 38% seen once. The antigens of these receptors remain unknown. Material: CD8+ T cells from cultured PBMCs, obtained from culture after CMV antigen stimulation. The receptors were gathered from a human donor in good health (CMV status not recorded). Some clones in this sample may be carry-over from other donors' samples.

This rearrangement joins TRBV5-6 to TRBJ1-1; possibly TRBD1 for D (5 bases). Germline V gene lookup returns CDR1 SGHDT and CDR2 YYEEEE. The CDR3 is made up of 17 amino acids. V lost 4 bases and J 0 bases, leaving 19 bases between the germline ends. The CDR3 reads CASSPQGAGTMNTEAFF. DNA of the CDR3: TGTGCCAGCAGCCCCCAAGGGGCAGGAACCATGAACACTGAAGCTTTCTTT.

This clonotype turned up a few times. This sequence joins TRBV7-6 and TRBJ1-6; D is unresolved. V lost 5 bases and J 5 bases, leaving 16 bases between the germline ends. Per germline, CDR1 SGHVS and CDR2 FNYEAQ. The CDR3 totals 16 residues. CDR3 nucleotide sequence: TGTGCCAGCAGCCCCCTCGCTGGGCGGAATAATTCACCCCTCCACTTT. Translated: CASSPLAGRNNSPLHF.

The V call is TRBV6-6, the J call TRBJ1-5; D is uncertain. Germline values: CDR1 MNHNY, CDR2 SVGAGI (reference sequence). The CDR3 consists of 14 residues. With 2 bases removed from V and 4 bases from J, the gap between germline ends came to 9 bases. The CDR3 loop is CASSYPGTNQPQHF. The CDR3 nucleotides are TGTGCCAGCAGTTACCCAGGAACGAATCAGCCCCAGCATTTT.

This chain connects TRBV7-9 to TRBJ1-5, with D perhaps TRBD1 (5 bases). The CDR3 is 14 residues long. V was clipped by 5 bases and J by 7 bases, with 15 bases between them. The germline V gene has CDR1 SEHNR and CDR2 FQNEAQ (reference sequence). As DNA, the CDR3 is TGTGCCAGCAGCCCTTTTGGGGGAGAACAGCCCCAGCATTTT. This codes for CASSPFGGEQPQHF.

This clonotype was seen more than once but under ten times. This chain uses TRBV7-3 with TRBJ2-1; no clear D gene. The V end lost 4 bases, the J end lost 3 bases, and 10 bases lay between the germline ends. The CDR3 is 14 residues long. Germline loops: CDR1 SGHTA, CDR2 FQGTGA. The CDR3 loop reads CASSSYPGYNEQFF. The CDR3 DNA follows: TGTGCCAGCAGCTCCTACCCTGGCTACAATGAGCAGTTCTTC.

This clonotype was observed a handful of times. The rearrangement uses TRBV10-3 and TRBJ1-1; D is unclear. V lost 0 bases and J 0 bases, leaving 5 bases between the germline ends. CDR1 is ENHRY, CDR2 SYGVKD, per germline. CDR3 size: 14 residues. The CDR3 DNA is TGTGCCATCAGTGAGTCGGAGGTGAACACTGAAGCTTTCTTT. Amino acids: CAISESEVNTEAFF.

The CDR3 protein is CASSLQGSGGAGELFF. The CDR3 DNA reads TGTGCCAGTAGCCTTCAGGGGTCGGGAGGCGCCGGGGAGCTGTTTTTT. The chain carries TRBV19 and TRBJ2-2, with D possibly matching TRBD2 (7 bases). The V end lost 6 bases, the J end lost 6 bases, and 20 bases lay between the germline ends. CDR1 LNHDA and CDR2 SQIVND come from the germline V gene (reference sequence). CDR3 length: 16 amino acids.

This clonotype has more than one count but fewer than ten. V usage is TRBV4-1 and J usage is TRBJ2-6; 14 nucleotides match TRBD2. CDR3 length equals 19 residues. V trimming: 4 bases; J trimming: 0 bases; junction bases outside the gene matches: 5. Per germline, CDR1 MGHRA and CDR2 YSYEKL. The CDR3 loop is CASSPGLAGGSSGANVLTF. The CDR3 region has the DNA TGCGCCAGCAGCCCCGGACTAGCGGGGGGTTCCTCTGGGGCCAACGTCCTGACTTTC.

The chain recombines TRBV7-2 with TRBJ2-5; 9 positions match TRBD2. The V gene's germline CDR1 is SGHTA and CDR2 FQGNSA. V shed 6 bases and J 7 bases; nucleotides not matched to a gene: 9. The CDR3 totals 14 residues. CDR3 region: CASSPPSGVRTQYF. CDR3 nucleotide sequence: TGTGCCAGCAGTCCTCCTAGCGGGGTTAGGACCCAGTACTTC. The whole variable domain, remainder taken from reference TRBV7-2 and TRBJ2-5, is GAGVSQSPSNKVTEKGKDVELRCDPISGHTALYWYRQSLGQGLEFLIYFQGNSAPDKSGLPSDRFSAERTGGSVSTLTIQRTQQEDSAVYLCASSPPSGVRTQYFGPGTRLLVL.

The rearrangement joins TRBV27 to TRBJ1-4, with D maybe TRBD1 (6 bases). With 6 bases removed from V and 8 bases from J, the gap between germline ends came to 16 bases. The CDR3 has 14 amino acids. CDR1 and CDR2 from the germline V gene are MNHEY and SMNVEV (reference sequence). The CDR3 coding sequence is TGTGCCAGCAGAAACAGGGTAGAAAGGGAAAAACTGTTTTTT. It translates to CASRNRVEREKLFF.

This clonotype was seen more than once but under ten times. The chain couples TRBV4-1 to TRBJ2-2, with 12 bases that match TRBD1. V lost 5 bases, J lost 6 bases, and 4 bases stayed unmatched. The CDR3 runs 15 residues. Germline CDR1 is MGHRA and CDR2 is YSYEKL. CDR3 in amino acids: CASSWDRGRAGELFF. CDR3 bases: TGCGCCAGCAGCTGGGACAGGGGGCGCGCCGGGGAGCTGTTTTTT.

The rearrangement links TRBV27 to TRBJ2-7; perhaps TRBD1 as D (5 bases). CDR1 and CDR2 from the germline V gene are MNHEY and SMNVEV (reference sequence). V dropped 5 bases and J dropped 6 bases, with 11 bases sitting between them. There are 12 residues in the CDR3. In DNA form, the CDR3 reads TGTGCCAGCAGTAGGGGCTCGGGCGAGCAGTACTTC. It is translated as CASSRGSGEQYF.

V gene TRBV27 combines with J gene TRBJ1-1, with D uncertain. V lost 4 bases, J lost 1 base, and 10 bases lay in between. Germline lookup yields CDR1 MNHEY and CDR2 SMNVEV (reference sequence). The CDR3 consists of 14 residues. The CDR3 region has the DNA TGTGCCAGCAGTTCCATGTCGGGGAACACTGAAGCTTTCTTT. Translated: CASSSMSGNTEAFF.

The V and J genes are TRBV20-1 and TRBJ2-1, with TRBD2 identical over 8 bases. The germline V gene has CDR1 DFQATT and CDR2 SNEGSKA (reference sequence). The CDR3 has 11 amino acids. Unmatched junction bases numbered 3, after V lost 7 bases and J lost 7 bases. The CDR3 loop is CSGERGNEQFF. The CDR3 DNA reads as TGCAGTGGGGAGCGGGGGAATGAGCAGTTCTTC.

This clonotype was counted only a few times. CDR3 nucleotide sequence: TGTGCCTGCTTCGGGACTTCCTTCATGGAGCAGTACTTC. Protein product: CACFGTSFMEQYF. V is TRBV6-1 and J is TRBJ2-7; weak D call: TRBD2 (6 bases). CDR1 and CDR2 (germline): MNHNS, SASEGT. Trimming removed 11 bases at V and 7 bases at J, with 21 bases between. This CDR3 is built from 13 residues.